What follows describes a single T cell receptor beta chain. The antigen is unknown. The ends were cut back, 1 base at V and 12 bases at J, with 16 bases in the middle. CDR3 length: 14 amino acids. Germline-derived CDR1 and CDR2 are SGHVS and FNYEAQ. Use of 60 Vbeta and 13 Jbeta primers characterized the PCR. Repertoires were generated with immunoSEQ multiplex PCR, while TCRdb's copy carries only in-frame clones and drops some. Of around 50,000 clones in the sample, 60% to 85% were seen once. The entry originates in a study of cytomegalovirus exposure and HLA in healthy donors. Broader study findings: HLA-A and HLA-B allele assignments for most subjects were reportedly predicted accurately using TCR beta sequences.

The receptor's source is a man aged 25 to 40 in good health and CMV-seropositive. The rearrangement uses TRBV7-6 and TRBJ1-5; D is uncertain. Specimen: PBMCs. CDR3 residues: CASSLGGGLDLQHF. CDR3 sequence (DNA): TGTGCCAGCAGCTTAGGGGGAGGGCTTGATCTCCAGCATTTT.